This T cell receptor beta chain was recovered during a study of Graves' ophthalmopathy and Graves' hyperthyroidism. CDR3 length: 16 residues. CDR1 and CDR2 (germline): LNHDA, SQIVND (reference sequence). V was cut by 5 bases and J by 3 bases, with 19 bases left in between. Researchers took RNA transcripts and amplified TCR beta CDR3 regions from them. First-round RT-PCR employed HTBI primers, with a second-round multiplex PCR after it. MiXCR, run by TCRdb on the multiplex PCR reads, gives a single entry per CDR3 protein. The sample lists approximately 700,000 distinct CDR3 sequences, about 44% occurring once.

The sample was peripheral blood. The rearrangement uses TRBV19 and TRBJ1-2; a possible D gene is TRBD1 (6 bases). This clonotype was sampled from an adult man with Graves' ophthalmopathy. This chain's CDR3 is CASSASDQGRHYGYTF. For the CDR3, the DNA is TGTGCCAGTAGTGCCTCTGATCAGGGGCGGCACTATGGCTACACCTTC.